This entry lists 15 T cell receptor beta chains sequenced from one sample in a study of blood T cell repertoires in COVID-19. Some clones are missing from TCRdb's copy, which holds only in-frame ones; the method was immunoSEQ multiplex PCR. This sample has around 180,000 clones; approximately 90% occur once, and the top ten carry 4.4%. What was sequenced was peripheral blood. The receptors originated from a human donor in a cohort sampled during active COVID-19.

The rearrangement uses TRBV6-2 or TRBV6-3 and TRBJ2-3; 8 bases match TRBD1. The V gene's germline CDR1 is MNHEY and CDR2 SVGEGT. The CDR3 has 14 residues. V lost 6 bases, J lost 4 bases, and 6 bases stayed unmatched. The CDR3 reads CASSFRGQADTQYF. The CDR3 DNA sequence: TGTGCCAGCAGCTTCAGGGGGCAGGCAGATACGCAGTATTTT.

The chain is built from TRBV4-1 and TRBJ2-3, with unresolved D. Between the trimmed V and J ends, which lost 5 bases and 2 bases, there was a span of 11 bases. Looked up from germline, CDR1 is MGHRA and CDR2 is YSYEKL. The CDR3 extends over 14 amino acids. DNA of the CDR3: TGCGCCAGCAGCATGCAGCGCCCCACAGATACGCAGTATTTT. Protein product: CASSMQRPTDTQYF.

The CDR3 region is CASSQNAPYNEQFF. Written as DNA, the CDR3 is TGCGCCAGCAGCCAAAACGCGCCCTACAATGAGCAGTTCTTC. The chain uses TRBV4-3 and TRBJ2-1, with D hard to call. V lost 2 bases and J 2 bases, leaving 7 bases between the germline ends. The CDR3 has 14 residues. In germline, CDR1 is LGHNA, CDR2 YSLEER.

The chain joins TRBV7-9 to TRBJ1-1; 8 bases match TRBD1. Germline V gene data show CDR1 as SEHNR and CDR2 as FQNEAQ (reference sequence). Trimming took 5 bases from V and 11 from J; bases not matched to a gene: 7. The CDR3 consists of 12 residues. The CDR3 region is CASSMGDRRAFF. CDR3 sequence (DNA): TGTGCCAGCAGCATGGGGGACAGGCGGGCTTTCTTT.

The CDR3 here is CASSRLGSGEQFF. For the CDR3, the DNA is TGCGCCAGCAGCCGTCTGGGTAGCGGGGAGCAGTTCTTC. V usage is TRBV4-3 and J usage is TRBJ2-1, with TRBD2 matching over 7 bases. The ends lost 4 bases at V and 10 bases at J; junction bases unmatched: 7. Per germline, CDR1 LGHNA and CDR2 YSLEER. The CDR3 is made up of 13 amino acids.

The chain combines TRBV19 with TRBJ2-7, with a weak D call TRBD1 (6 bases). The CDR3 is made up of 16 amino acids. Germline lookup yields CDR1 LNHDA and CDR2 SQIVND (reference sequence). V dropped 0 bases and J dropped 5 bases, with 17 bases sitting between them. In nucleotides, the CDR3 is TGTGCCAGTAGTATAGAAGGTCGCAGGGGATGGAACGAGCAGTACTTC. Translated: CASSIEGRRGWNEQYF.

As DNA, the CDR3 is TGTGCCAGCAGTTCCCCGGGACAGCTTTATTCTGAAGCTTTCTTT. Protein sequence: CASSSPGQLYSEAFF. This chain joins TRBV28 and TRBJ1-1, with 7 positions matching TRBD1. With 4 bases clipped from V and 6 bases from J, the junction kept 11 bases outside the gene matches. This CDR3 contains 15 residues. CDR1 and CDR2 from the germline V gene are MDHEN and SYDVKM.

The chain uses TRBV2 and TRBJ1-5; possible D gene TRBD1, 5 bases. CDR1 is SNHLY, CDR2 FYNNEI, per germline. The CDR3 loop spans 14 amino acids. Trimming took 6 bases from V and 6 from J, leaving 15 bases between them. CDR3 sequence: CASRPPGSFQPQHF. DNA for the CDR3: TGTGCCAGCAGGCCTCCAGGGTCTTTTCAGCCCCAGCATTTT.

This clone was counted once. The gene calls are TRBV5-1 and TRBJ2-1, with a possible D match to TRBD1 (6 bases). Germline V gives CDR1 SGHRS, CDR2 YFSETQ. The V gene lost 2 bases and the J gene lost 10 bases, with 13 bases spanning the gap. The CDR3 has 13 amino acids. The CDR3 loop reads CASSLNRDLEQFF. DNA of the CDR3: TGCGCCAGCAGCTTAAACAGGGATTTGGAGCAGTTCTTC.

The chain links TRBV2 to TRBJ1-4; D possibly corresponds to TRBD1 (5 bases). CDR1 is SNHLY and CDR2 is FYNNEI in the germline V gene. This CDR3 is built from 16 residues. Trimming pared 4 bases from V and 0 bases from J, leaving 12 bases between. The CDR3 sequence is CASSGPGIPTNEKLFF. CDR3 in DNA: TGTGCCAGCAGTGGACCAGGGATCCCAACTAATGAAAAACTGTTTTTT. Variable domain in full (rest from reference TRBV2 and TRBJ1-4): EPEVTQTPSHQVTQMGQEVILRCVPISNHLYFYWYRQILGQKVEFLVSFYNNEISEKSEIFDDQFSVERPDGSNFTLKIRSTKLEDSAMYFCASSGPGIPTNEKLFFGSGTQLSVL.

Only a few counts were recorded for this clone. The chain recombines TRBV6-2 or TRBV6-3 with TRBJ2-2; TRBD2 matches at 9 bases. Per germline, CDR1 MNHEY and CDR2 SVGEGT. V was pared by 6 bases and J by 4 bases, with 21 bases of the junction left unmatched. The CDR3 contains 20 residues. The CDR3 here is CASSNLDGTLWRGGTGELFF. CDR3 DNA: TGTGCCAGCAGCAACCTCGACGGGACCCTATGGCGGGGGGGCACCGGGGAGCTGTTTTTT.

The V call is TRBV10-3, the J call TRBJ2-2; D is unresolved. V lost 6 bases to trimming and J lost 1 base, with 6 bases between them. Germline V CDR1 and CDR2: ENHRY, SYGVKD. This CDR3 has 13 amino acids. For the CDR3, the DNA is TGTGCCATCAGGACATTGAACACCGGGGAGCTGTTTTTT. Translated: CAIRTLNTGELFF.

The chain combines TRBV27 with TRBJ2-7, with a weak D call TRBD2 (6 bases). Germline V CDR1 and CDR2: MNHEY, SMNVEV (reference sequence). Trimming shortened V by 2 bases and J by 3 bases, and 14 bases separated the two germline ends. The length of the CDR3 is 15 residues. The CDR3, as DNA: TGTGCCAGCAGTTTAAAGCCTAGCGCTATCTACGAGCAGTACTTC. It encodes CASSLKPSAIYEQYF.

This clone has just one count. The rearrangement uses TRBV28 and TRBJ2-5; tentatively, D is TRBD1 (7 bases). Germline-derived CDR1 and CDR2 are MDHEN and SYDVKM. This CDR3 is built from 14 residues. V was shortened by 3 bases and J by 7 bases, with 15 bases between the two germline ends. The CDR3 region is CASSLRDSVGTQYF. In DNA form, the CDR3 reads TGTGCCAGCAGTTTGCGGGACAGTGTGGGGACCCAGTACTTC.

The rearrangement uses TRBV19 and TRBJ1-1; D may be TRBD1 (5 bases). V lost 6 bases, J lost 6 bases, and 17 bases lay in between. The CDR3 spans 14 residues. Germline V lookup: CDR1 LNHDA, CDR2 SQIVND (reference sequence). The chain's CDR3 is CASREGPLDAEAFF. DNA for the CDR3: TGTGCCAGTAGGGAGGGACCATTAGACGCTGAAGCTTTCTTT.